The 26 T cell receptor beta chains below were found in one sample sequenced in a study of blood T cell repertoires in COVID-19. Clones were sequenced by immunoSEQ multiplex PCR, and TCRdb holds only the in-frame ones, with some missing. The sample has about 220,000 clones, approximately 86% seen once. Sequencing used PBMCs or T cells enriched from blood (not recorded which). The receptors were sampled from a woman aged 45 to 65 with acute COVID-19.

V and J are TRBV7-9 and TRBJ2-7, with TRBD1 as a possible D gene (5 bases). Germline V gene sequence: CDR1 SEHNR, CDR2 FQNEAQ (reference sequence). V was clipped by 5 bases and J by 2 bases, with 13 bases between them. The CDR3 consists of 14 residues. The CDR3 region has the DNA TGTGCCAGCAGCCTGACAGAGGTCCCCTACGAGCAGTACTTC. It yields the protein CASSLTEVPYEQYF.

This clone appeared many times. The chain carries TRBV7-9 and TRBJ2-1, with TRBD2 matching 13 bases. The germline CDR1 and CDR2 sequences are SEHNR and FQNEAQ (reference sequence). This CDR3 region has 18 residues. J gave up 8 bases and V 6 bases, and 16 bases lay outside the gene matches. The CDR3 DNA follows: TGTGCCAGCAGGGAATCACGAATCTGGACTAGCGGGAGTGATGAGCAGTTCTTC. This sequence encodes CASRESRIWTSGSDEQFF.

This chain uses TRBV19 with TRBJ2-3; 7 bases map to TRBD2. This CDR3 comprises 15 residues. V shed 4 bases, J shed 2 bases, and the junction held 6 bases outside the gene matches. Looked up from germline, CDR1 is LNHDA and CDR2 is SQIVND (reference sequence). The CDR3 loop reads CASSRLAENTDTQYF. The CDR3 DNA follows: TGTGCCAGTAGTAGGCTAGCGGAGAACACAGATACGCAGTATTTT.

The chain links TRBV7-2 to TRBJ1-5; D perhaps matches TRBD1 (5 bases). The germline V gene encodes CDR1 SGHTA and CDR2 FQGNSA. Trimming cost V 0 bases and J 5 bases, with 11 bases left between them. CDR3 size: 15 residues. As DNA, the CDR3 is TGTGCCAGCAGCTTAGCTCGTGGGGCGGATCAGCCCCAGCATTTT. Amino acid sequence: CASSLARGADQPQHF.

The V call is TRBV4-1, the J call TRBJ1-2, with 9 positions matching TRBD1. The CDR3 extends over 14 amino acids. Germline CDR1 and CDR2: MGHRA and YSYEKL. J lost 5 bases, V lost 7 bases, and 8 bases had no gene match. This CDR3 reads CASKRGQGLYGYTF. In DNA form, the CDR3 reads TGCGCCAGCAAAAGGGGACAGGGCCTTTATGGCTACACCTTC.

This clone was detected only once. The chain employs TRBV27 and TRBJ2-1; D is possibly TRBD1 (6 bases). Germline CDR1 is MNHEY and CDR2 is SMNVEV (reference sequence). There are 15 residues in the CDR3. The V end was cut by 2 bases, the J end by 3 bases, with 11 bases between. The CDR3 DNA follows: TGTGCCAGCAGTTTAGGGCAGGGGCACTACAATGAGCAGTTCTTC. It translates to CASSLGQGHYNEQFF.

This chain joins TRBV5-6 and TRBJ2-7, with D hard to call. CDR1 and CDR2 from the germline V gene are SGHDT and YYEEEE. The CDR3 is made up of 13 amino acids. Trimming took off 4 bases at V and 3 bases at J, with 11 bases between the two ends. This chain's CDR3 is CASSPAANYEQYF. The CDR3 DNA reads TGTGCCAGCAGCCCCGCTGCGAACTACGAGCAGTACTTC.

The chain carries TRBV27 and TRBJ2-7; 9 bases agree with TRBD1. From germline, CDR1 is MNHEY and CDR2 SMNVEV (reference sequence). The V gene end was trimmed by 8 bases and the J gene end by 5 bases; junction bases not matched to a gene: 10. This CDR3 has 14 amino acids. The chain's CDR3 is CASASGTGSNEQYF. The CDR3 DNA reads as TGTGCCAGCGCCTCCGGGACAGGGAGTAACGAGCAGTACTTC.

This chain links TRBV4-1 with TRBJ2-7; 8 nucleotides match TRBD2. Looked up from germline, CDR1 is MGHRA and CDR2 is YSYEKL. J lost 6 bases, V lost 2 bases, and 15 bases had no gene match. The CDR3 extends over 17 amino acids. CDR3 loop: CASSQLTAGTSQGEQYF. In DNA form, the CDR3 reads TGCGCCAGCAGCCAATTGACAGCCGGGACTAGTCAGGGCGAGCAGTACTTC.

The J gene is TRBJ2-5, the V gene TRBV9, with 8 bases identical to TRBD2. This CDR3 contains 15 residues. CDR1 and CDR2 (germline): SGDLS, YYNGEE. V was clipped by 0 bases and J by 5 bases; unmatched bases: 6. The CDR3 spells CASSVAGLAPETQYF. CDR3 nucleotides: TGTGCCAGCAGCGTAGCAGGACTAGCCCCGGAGACCCAGTACTTC.

V is TRBV11-1 and J is TRBJ2-7; D is ambiguous. V lost 1 base, J lost 6 bases, and 10 bases lay in between. The CDR3 sequence is 13 residues long. Germline CDR1 SGHAT, CDR2 FQDESV (reference sequence). The CDR3 DNA follows: TGTGCCAGCAGCTTAGTCACCCCCGGCGAGCAGTACTTC. Translated: CASSLVTPGEQYF.

This rearrangement joins TRBV7-8 to TRBJ2-2, with D maybe TRBD2 (5 bases). V was clipped by 3 bases and J by 4 bases, with 15 bases between them. The CDR3 contains 16 residues. In germline, CDR1 is SGHVS, CDR2 FQNEAQ. Here the CDR3 reads CASSFNSGLSTGELFF. The DNA of the CDR3 is TGTGCCAGCAGCTTCAATTCCGGACTGAGCACCGGGGAGCTGTTTTTT.

The chain combines TRBV28 with TRBJ1-5; D call uncertain. The germline CDR1 and CDR2 sequences are MDHEN and SYDVKM. The CDR3 totals 13 residues. V lost 7 bases and J lost 6, with 13 bases in between. CDR3 nucleotides: TGTGCCAGCACACAGCAACCACTTCAGCCCCAGCATTTT. Translating gives CASTQQPLQPQHF.

The rearrangement links TRBV27 to TRBJ1-4; 7 bases map to TRBD1. Germline V gene data show CDR1 as MNHEY and CDR2 as SMNVEV (reference sequence). V gave up 4 bases and J gave up 6 bases; unmatched junction bases: 2. The CDR3 is made up of 13 amino acids. The CDR3 DNA reads as TGTGCCAGCAGTTCAGGACAGGATGAAAAACTGTTTTTT. This sequence encodes CASSSGQDEKLFF.

The V and J genes are TRBV6-5 and TRBJ1-6; perhaps TRBD1 as D (5 bases). Per the germline V gene, CDR1 is MNHEY and CDR2 is SVGAGI. Trimming shortened V by 4 bases and J by 5 bases, and 12 bases separated the two germline ends. The CDR3 length is 15 residues. CDR3 DNA: TGTGCCAGCAGTTCCCGGACACTAAATAATTCACCCCTCCACTTT. The encoded protein is CASSSRTLNNSPLHF.

The chain has TRBV23-1 and TRBJ1-2; TRBD1 is a possible D gene (6 bases). TRBV23-1 is sorted into the ORF group, with uncertain function. This CDR3 spans 17 amino acids. Trimming took off 0 bases at V and 1 base at J, with 15 bases between the two ends. The CDR3 loop reads CASSQSQGQEDNYGYTF. In nucleotides, the CDR3 is TGCGCCAGCAGTCAATCCCAGGGGCAGGAAGATAACTATGGCTACACCTTC.

This clone has only one observation. Different DNA sequences within this sample yield the same CDR3. The rearrangement links TRBV6-2 or TRBV6-3 to TRBJ1-5, with 8 bases matching TRBD1. V shed 6 bases and J 6 bases; nucleotides not matched to a gene: 4. Looked up from germline, CDR1 is MNHEY and CDR2 is SVGEGT. CDR3 length equals 13 residues. For the CDR3, the DNA is TGTGCCAGCAGCCCGGACAGGGTTCAGCCCCAGCATTTT. Protein product: CASSPDRVQPQHF.

V gene TRBV10-3 combines with J gene TRBJ2-7; the match to TRBD2 covers 10 bases. Trimming cost V 3 bases and J 4 bases; bases outside gene matches: 6. Germline CDR1 and CDR2: ENHRY and SYGVKD. The CDR3 spans 15 residues. The CDR3 bases are TGTGCCATCAGTGACCCTAGCGGGAGCACTTACGAGCAGTACTTC. Translated: CAISDPSGSTYEQYF.

This chain joins TRBV28 and TRBJ2-1, with D tentatively TRBD2 (5 bases). Trimming took off 6 bases at V and 4 bases at J, with 10 bases between the two ends. This CDR3 contains 13 residues. The germline V gene has CDR1 MDHEN and CDR2 SYDVKM. The CDR3 nucleotides are TGTGCCAGCAGAAGAAGCGGATACAATGAGCAGTTCTTC. It is translated as CASRRSGYNEQFF. Based on the CDR3 plus reference TRBV28 and TRBJ2-1, the full variable domain is DVKVTQSSRYLVKRTGEKVFLECVQDMDHENMFWYRQDPGLGLRLIYFSYDVKMKEKGDIPEGYSVSREKKERFSLILESASTNQTSMYLCASRRSGYNEQFFGPGTRLTVL.

The rearrangement joins TRBV7-2 to TRBJ2-1, with 9 bases that match TRBD2. With 3 bases clipped from V and 7 bases from J, the junction kept 13 bases outside the gene matches. The CDR3 extends over 17 amino acids. The germline V gene has CDR1 SGHTA and CDR2 FQGNSA. The CDR3 spells CASSFRRAGGPRNEQFF. The CDR3 region has the DNA TGTGCCAGCAGCTTTCGTAGGGCGGGAGGGCCTAGAAATGAGCAGTTCTTC.

The chain recombines TRBV11-3 with TRBJ2-2; possible D gene TRBD1, 5 bases. Trimming took 5 bases from V and 1 from J, leaving 8 bases between them. CDR3 length: 14 residues. Germline V CDR1 and CDR2: SGHNT, YENEEA. This CDR3 reads CASSTGQNTGELFF. The CDR3 region has the DNA TGTGCCAGCAGCACCGGACAGAACACCGGGGAGCTGTTTTTT.

This rearrangement joins TRBV18 to TRBJ1-2; 9 bases are a match to TRBD1. Losses at the gene ends were 3 bases for V and 4 bases for J; bases not matched to a gene: 3. Germline CDR1 is KGHSH and CDR2 is LQKENI. The CDR3 has 14 residues. The DNA for the CDR3 is TGTGCCAGCTCACCGGACAGGGGAGGCTATGGCTACACCTTC. The encoded protein is CASSPDRGGYGYTF.

In its sample, this clone was seen a few times. This sequence joins TRBV27 and TRBJ1-2, with D maybe TRBD1 (6 bases). This CDR3 has 15 residues. The V gene's germline CDR1 is MNHEY and CDR2 SMNVEV (reference sequence). The V and J ends lost 3 bases and 6 bases respectively, with 17 bases between them. The CDR3 DNA reads as TGTGCCAGCAGTTTTATTAGGTCAGGGGCCAATGGCTACACCTTC. This encodes CASSFIRSGANGYTF.

The rearrangement joins TRBV27 to TRBJ2-1; 7 bases map to TRBD2. Germline V gene lookup returns CDR1 MNHEY and CDR2 SMNVEV (reference sequence). V dropped 5 bases and J dropped 6; count of bases not matched to a gene: 13. The CDR3 is 16 residues long. In DNA form, the CDR3 reads TGTGCCAGCAGTACACACGGGACTACCCTTAGCAATGAGCAGTTCTTC. It specifies CASSTHGTTLSNEQFF.

The table lists this clone with a few counts. The chain is built from TRBV7-2 and TRBJ2-1; 9 bases fit TRBD2. V was pared by 3 bases and J by 2 bases, with 2 bases of the junction left unmatched. The CDR3 sequence is 15 residues long. Germline values: CDR1 SGHTA, CDR2 FQGNSA. The chain's CDR3 is CASSFPSGAYNEQFF. The DNA for the CDR3 is TGTGCCAGCAGCTTCCCTAGCGGGGCCTACAATGAGCAGTTCTTC.

This rearrangement joins TRBV7-8 to TRBJ2-7; 12 bases are shared with TRBD2. CDR3 length equals 16 residues. In germline, CDR1 is SGHVS, CDR2 FQNEAQ. With 4 bases clipped from V and 4 bases from J, the junction kept 8 bases outside the gene matches. CDR3 DNA: TGTGCCAGCAGCTCCAGACTAGCGGGAGACTCATACGAGCAGTACTTC. Translating it yields CASSSRLAGDSYEQYF.